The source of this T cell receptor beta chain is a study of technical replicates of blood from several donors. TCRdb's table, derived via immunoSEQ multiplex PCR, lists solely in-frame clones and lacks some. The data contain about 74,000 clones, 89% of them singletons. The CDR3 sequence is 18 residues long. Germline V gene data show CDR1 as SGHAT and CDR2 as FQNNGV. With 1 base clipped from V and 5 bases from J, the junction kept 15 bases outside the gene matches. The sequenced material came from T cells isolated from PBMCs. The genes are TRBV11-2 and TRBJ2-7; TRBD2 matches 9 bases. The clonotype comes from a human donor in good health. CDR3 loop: CASSLVRGRAFDQNEQYF. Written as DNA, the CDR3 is TGTGCCAGCAGCTTAGTTCGCGGGAGGGCCTTCGATCAGAACGAGCAGTACTTC.